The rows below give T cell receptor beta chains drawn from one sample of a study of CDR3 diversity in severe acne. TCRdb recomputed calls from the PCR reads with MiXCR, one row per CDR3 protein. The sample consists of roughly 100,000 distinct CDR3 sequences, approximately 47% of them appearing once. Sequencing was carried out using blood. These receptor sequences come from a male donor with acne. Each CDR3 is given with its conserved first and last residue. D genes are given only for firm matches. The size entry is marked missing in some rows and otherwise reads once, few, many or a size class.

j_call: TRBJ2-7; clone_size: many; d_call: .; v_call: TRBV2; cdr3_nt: TGTGCCAGCAGCTTCGGAGGGACCCAATCCTACGAGCAGTACTTC; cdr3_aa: CASSFGGTQSYEQYF
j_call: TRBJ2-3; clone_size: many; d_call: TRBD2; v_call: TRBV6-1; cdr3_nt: TGTGCCAGCACATTGGGTAGCGGGAGCACAGATACGCAGTATTTT; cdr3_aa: CASTLGSGSTDTQYF
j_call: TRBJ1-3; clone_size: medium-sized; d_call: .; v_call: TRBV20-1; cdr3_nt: TGCAGTGCCCCGGAGGCCATGAGTGGAAACACCATATATTTT; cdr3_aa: CSAPEAMSGNTIYF
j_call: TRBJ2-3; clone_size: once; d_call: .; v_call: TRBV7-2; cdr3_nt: TGTGCCAGCAGCGTGGGCAGGGGGGCAGATACGCAGTATTTT; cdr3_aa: CASSVGRGADTQYF
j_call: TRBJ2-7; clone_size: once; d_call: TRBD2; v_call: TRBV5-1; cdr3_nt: TGCGCCAGCAAACGGGGGGTAGGAGCCGAGCAGTACTTC; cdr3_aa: CASKRGVGAEQYF
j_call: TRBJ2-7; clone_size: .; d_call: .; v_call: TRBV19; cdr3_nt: TGTGCCAGTAGTAACGGACGGTACTCCTACGAGCAGTACTTC; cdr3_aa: CASSNGRYSYEQYF
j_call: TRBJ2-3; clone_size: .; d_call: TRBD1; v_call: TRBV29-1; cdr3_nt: TGCAGCGCGGAGGGACAGGGGCTGGATACGCAGTATTTT; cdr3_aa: CSAEGQGLDTQYF
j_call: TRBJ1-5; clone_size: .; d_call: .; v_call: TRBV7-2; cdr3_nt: TGTGCCAGCAGCCTAGGGGAGACCCAGCATTTT; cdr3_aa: CASSLGETQHF
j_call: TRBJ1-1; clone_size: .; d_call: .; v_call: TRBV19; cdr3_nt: TGTGCCAGTAGTATCCACTGGACAGAGGAGGACACTGAAGCTTTCTTT; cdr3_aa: CASSIHWTEEDTEAFF
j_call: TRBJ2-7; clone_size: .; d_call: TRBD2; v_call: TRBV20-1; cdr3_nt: TGCAGTGCTCCACCCCGACCGGGACTAGCGGGATCCTACGAGCAGTACTTC; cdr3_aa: CSAPPRPGLAGSYEQYF